One and the same sample provided the 17 T cell receptor beta chains below, sequenced in a study of T cell responses to AZD1222 COVID-19 vaccine. The protocol was immunoSEQ multiplex PCR, while the TCRdb copy is restricted to in-frame clones and leaves out a portion. The sample has some 110,000 clones; 88% are singletons. Specimen: peripheral blood, collected on day 0 of AZD1222 vaccination. The receptor source for this set is an adult in good health.

The V gene is TRBV15, the J gene TRBJ1-1, with a possible D match to TRBD1 (5 bases). The CDR3 spans 14 residues. The germline CDR1 and CDR2 sequences are LNHNV and YYDKDF (reference sequence). Deletions cut 3 bases from V and 10 bases from J, with 18 bases between. The chain's CDR3 is CATSRATSSGGAFF. CDR3 coding DNA: TGTGCCACCAGCAGGGCGACCTCCTCGGGGGGAGCTTTCTTT.

The rearrangement uses TRBV9 and TRBJ2-5; D perhaps matches TRBD2 (6 bases). The CDR3 spans 15 residues. Germline CDR1 reads SGDLS; CDR2 reads YYNGEE. The V gene lost 4 bases and the J gene lost 4 bases, with 17 bases spanning the gap. CDR3 DNA: TGTGCCAGCAGCTTGGCGGGGTCCTACGTAGAGACCCAGTACTTC. Its protein product is CASSLAGSYVETQYF.

The chain recombines TRBV9 with TRBJ2-7; D may be TRBD1 (5 bases). Germline V gene data show CDR1 as SGDLS and CDR2 as YYNGEE. V was trimmed by 0 bases and J by 6 bases, leaving 13 bases between them. This CDR3 has 14 residues. The CDR3 bases are TGTGCCAGCAGCGTAGATGGGGCCTGGGGCGAGCAGTACTTC. Translating gives CASSVDGAWGEQYF.

The CDR3 loop is CASSPNPYRGKGQTQYF. Here the CDR3 DNA reads TGTGCCAGCAGCCCTAACCCCTATAGAGGCAAGGGTCAGACCCAGTACTTC. The chain uses TRBV7-3 and TRBJ2-5; unclear D gene. Between the trimmed V and J ends, which lost 5 bases and 6 bases, there was a span of 25 bases. CDR1 and CDR2 from the germline V gene are SGHTA and FQGTGA. The CDR3 totals 17 residues.

J is TRBJ1-2 and V is TRBV5-5; D unclear. The V and J ends lost 0 bases and 2 bases respectively, with 8 bases between them. CDR3 length: 14 residues. Germline CDR1 is SGHKS and CDR2 is YYEKEE (reference sequence). CDR3 DNA sequence: TGTGCCAGCAGCTTGGCATCCGGGAACTATGGCTACACCTTC. Translated, it gives CASSLASGNYGYTF.

CDR3 DNA: TGTGCCAGCAGCCGGACAGGTGGATTGAACACTGAAGCTTTCTTT. This encodes CASSRTGGLNTEAFF. The chain links TRBV14 to TRBJ1-1, with 7 nucleotides matching TRBD1. V trimming: 4 bases; J trimming: 0 bases; junction bases outside the gene matches: 5. This CDR3 has 15 amino acids. Looked up from germline, CDR1 is SGHDN and CDR2 is FVKESK.

The rearrangement links TRBV19 to TRBJ1-2, with 10 bases identical to TRBD1. The V and J ends lost 4 bases and 1 base, in that order; junction bases with no gene match: 6. Per germline, CDR1 LNHDA and CDR2 SQIVND (reference sequence). The CDR3 is 16 amino acids. CDR3 sequence reads: CASSTRQGAFNYGYTF. The DNA of the CDR3 is TGTGCCAGTAGTACCCGACAGGGGGCTTTTAACTATGGCTACACCTTC.

The rearrangement joins TRBV5-4 to TRBJ2-7, with 9 bases lining up with TRBD1. V lost 4 bases to trimming and J lost 6 bases; unmatched junction nucleotides: 8. The CDR3 is 14 amino acids. Germline V CDR1 and CDR2: SGHNT, YYREEE (reference sequence). CDR3 coding DNA: TGTGCCAGCAGCCCAGGACAGGGGACTGTCGAGCAGTACTTC. Amino acids: CASSPGQGTVEQYF.

The rearrangement uses TRBV18 and TRBJ1-1, with D perhaps matching TRBD1 (6 bases). Germline V gene data show CDR1 as KGHSH and CDR2 as LQKENI. The CDR3 runs to 13 residues. V lost 5 bases, J lost 8 bases, and 15 bases lay in between. CDR3 region: CASSATPQGEAFF. The CDR3, as DNA: TGTGCCAGCTCAGCAACCCCCCAGGGGGAAGCTTTCTTT.

This chain links TRBV18 with TRBJ1-6; no clear D gene. CDR1 KGHSH and CDR2 LQKENI come from the germline V gene. V was pared by 2 bases and J by 9 bases, with 5 bases between. CDR3 size: 12 residues. DNA for the CDR3: TGTGCCAGCTCACCAGGGATTTCACCCCTCCACTTT. It is translated as CASSPGISPLHF.

The chain recombines TRBV4-3 with TRBJ2-7; no definite D call. In germline, CDR1 is LGHNA, CDR2 YSLEER. Deletions cut 0 bases from V and 3 bases from J, with 6 bases between. This CDR3 has 13 residues. In DNA form, the CDR3 reads TGCGCCAGCAGCCAAGAATATGGCTACGAGCAGTACTTC. It is translated as CASSQEYGYEQYF.

This clone occurred once. The gene calls are TRBV27 and TRBJ2-3; D not resolved. The CDR3 consists of 14 residues. Trimming left V 2 bases short and J 0 bases short, with 6 bases between. The germline V gene encodes CDR1 MNHEY and CDR2 SMNVEV (reference sequence). CDR3 bases: TGTGCCAGCAGTTTAAGGCTAAGCACAGATACGCAGTATTTT. It translates to CASSLRLSTDTQYF.

The rearrangement links TRBV19 to TRBJ1-1; TRBD1 matches at 7 bases. Germline V gene data show CDR1 as LNHDA and CDR2 as SQIVND (reference sequence). CDR3 size: 13 residues. The junction had 5 bases not matched to a gene; V was cut back by 6 bases and J by 4 bases. In DNA form, the CDR3 reads TGTGCCAGTAGGCTACAGGGGACCACTGAAGCTTTCTTT. Amino acid sequence: CASRLQGTTEAFF.

This clone appeared a single time. The rearrangement links TRBV18 to TRBJ1-2, with 9 bases that match TRBD1. This CDR3 contains 18 residues. V lost 3 bases, J lost 6 bases, and 17 bases stayed unmatched. CDR1 KGHSH and CDR2 LQKENI come from the germline V gene. This CDR3 is CASSPLVPPGQGKDGYTF. In DNA, the CDR3 is TGTGCCAGCTCACCCCTTGTTCCTCCGGGACAGGGTAAAGATGGCTACACCTTC.

The chain recombines TRBV27 with TRBJ1-5, with 8 nucleotides matching TRBD1. The CDR3 length is 15 residues. V gave up 0 bases and J gave up 6 bases; unmatched junction bases: 4. Germline CDR1 is MNHEY and CDR2 is SMNVEV (reference sequence). CDR3 amino acids: CASSLSPGGGQPQHF. CDR3 sequence (DNA): TGTGCCAGCAGTTTATCCCCAGGGGGCGGTCAGCCCCAGCATTTT.

This chain connects TRBV11-1 to TRBJ1-1, with 9 bases aligning to TRBD1. After removal of 5 bases from V and 2 bases from J, the junction contained 6 bases not matched to a gene. This CDR3 is built from 15 residues. Germline lookup yields CDR1 SGHAT and CDR2 FQDESV (reference sequence). CDR3 in amino acids: CASSRDRVANTEAFF. DNA of the CDR3: TGTGCCAGCAGCCGGGACAGGGTTGCAAACACTGAAGCTTTCTTT.

The chain couples TRBV5-6 to TRBJ1-5; D is undetermined. V lost 0 bases, J lost 0 bases, and 10 bases lay in between. The CDR3 length is 16 residues. Germline CDR1 reads SGHDT; CDR2 reads YYEEEE. The CDR3 coding sequence is TGTGCCAGCAGCTTGGGCAGGCTCTATAGCAATCAGCCCCAGCATTTT. Translation gives CASSLGRLYSNQPQHF.